The 7 T cell receptor beta chains reported below all come from one sample, sequenced in a study of T cell repertoires in cytomegalovirus infection. Each CDR3 protein gets one entry after TCRdb re-called the reads with MiXCR. This sample has a few hundred thousand distinct CDR3 sequences; roughly 15% occur once, and the top ten carry 12%. The sequenced material came from PBMCs. The origin of the receptors is a human donor in good health (CMV status not recorded). Some clones in this sample may be carry-over from other donors' samples.

This clonotype has ten or more counts. The rearrangement uses TRBV11-3 and TRBJ2-7; D gene uncertain. Between the trimmed V and J ends, which lost 2 bases and 2 bases, there was a span of 10 bases. The CDR3 extends over 14 amino acids. From germline, CDR1 is SGHNT and CDR2 YENEEA. This CDR3 reads CASSLNEATYEQYF. The CDR3 DNA reads TGTGCCAGCAGCTTAAATGAAGCGACCTACGAGCAGTACTTC.

This clonotype appeared many times. The chain uses TRBV7-9 and TRBJ2-1, with 12 bases matching TRBD2. This CDR3 region has 16 residues. Per the germline V gene, CDR1 is SEHNR and CDR2 is FQNEAQ (reference sequence). The junction had 9 bases not matched to a gene; V was cut back by 4 bases and J by 8 bases. CDR3 residues: CASSSLAGGLFDEQFF. CDR3 nucleotide sequence: TGTGCCAGCAGCTCACTAGCGGGGGGCCTATTTGATGAGCAGTTCTTC.

This chain joins TRBV11-2 and TRBJ2-3; 9 bases are shared with TRBD2. The CDR3 runs to 20 residues. Per the germline V gene, CDR1 is SGHAT and CDR2 is FQNNGV. The V and J ends lost 5 bases and 4 bases, in that order; junction bases with no gene match: 22. CDR3: CASSLLLPIGLAGYPDTQYF. CDR3 nucleotides: TGTGCCAGCAGCCTCCTACTACCGATTGGCCTAGCGGGGTATCCAGATACGCAGTATTTT.

This clonotype has a count of ten or more. The V gene is TRBV7-8, the J gene TRBJ2-5; 9 positions agree with TRBD1. The CDR3 spans 16 residues. V lost 4 bases and J lost 6; bases outside the gene matches: 12. Germline V gives CDR1 SGHVS, CDR2 FQNEAQ. In nucleotides, the CDR3 is TGTGCCAGCAGCTCACTGGGGACAGGGACGGTAAAGACCCAGTACTTC. This gives the protein CASSSLGTGTVKTQYF.

The rearrangement uses TRBV4-3 and TRBJ1-1; D gene uncertain. The CDR3 has 12 amino acids. From germline, CDR1 is LGHNA and CDR2 YSLEER. The V and J ends lost 5 bases and 1 base respectively, with 5 bases between them. The CDR3 loop is CASSIGNTEAFF. CDR3 bases: TGCGCCAGCAGCATTGGGAACACTGAAGCTTTCTTT.

The chain carries TRBV6-2 or TRBV6-3 and TRBJ2-4; TRBD1 matches 11 bases. Trimming took 6 bases from V and 8 from J; bases not matched to a gene: 6. Germline V gives CDR1 MNHEY, CDR2 SVGEGT. The CDR3 sequence is 14 residues long. The CDR3 reads CASSIGQGADIQYF. The CDR3 region has the DNA TGTGCCAGCAGCATCGGACAGGGGGCCGACATTCAGTACTTC.

This clonotype was found many times. CDR3 sequence reads: CASSQVRGELFF. As DNA, the CDR3 is TGCGCCAGCAGCCAAGTCCGGGGGGAGCTGTTTTTT. The chain uses TRBV4-1 and TRBJ2-2; D gene uncertain. The V end lost 1 base, the J end lost 8 bases, and 5 bases lay between the germline ends. The CDR3 extends over 12 amino acids. The germline CDR1 and CDR2 sequences are MGHRA and YSYEKL.